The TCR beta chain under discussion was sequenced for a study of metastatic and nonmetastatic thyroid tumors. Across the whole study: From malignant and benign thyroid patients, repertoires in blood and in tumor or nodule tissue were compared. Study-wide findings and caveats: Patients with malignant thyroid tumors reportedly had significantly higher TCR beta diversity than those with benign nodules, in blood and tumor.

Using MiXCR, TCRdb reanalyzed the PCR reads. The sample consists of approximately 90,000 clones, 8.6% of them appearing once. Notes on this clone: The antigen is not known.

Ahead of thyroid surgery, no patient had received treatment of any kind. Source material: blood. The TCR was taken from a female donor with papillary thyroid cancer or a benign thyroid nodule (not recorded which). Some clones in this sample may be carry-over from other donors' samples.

The CDR3 spells CSARQGGYTF. The CDR3 nucleotides are TGCAGTGCTAGGCAGGGCGGCTACACCTTC. V usage is TRBV20-1 and J usage is TRBJ1-2; perhaps TRBD1 as D (5 bases). The CDR3 runs 10 residues. The V gene lost 3 bases and the J gene lost 8 bases, with 7 bases spanning the gap. Germline CDR1 DFQATT, CDR2 SNEGSKA (reference sequence).